This TCR beta chain was captured by sequencing in a study of T cell responses to AZD1222 COVID-19 vaccine. Study-wide context: It was second doses at about 4 or about 12 weeks that were pooled.

Points on this clone: Its antigen is undetermined.

Trimming cost V 6 bases and J 2 bases; bases outside gene matches: 10. This CDR3 comprises 16 residues. The germline gives CDR1 MGHDK, CDR2 SYGVNS. Study-level findings and limits: The repertoires were collected only after the peak T cell response.

This table comes from immunoSEQ multiplex PCR, and its TCRdb copy is limited to in-frame clones, with some not included. The data show about 180,000 clones, about 91% seen once. This sample comprised peripheral blood, obtained on day 0 of AZD1222 vaccination. The rearrangement uses TRBV25-1 and TRBJ1-3; TRBD1 matches 7 bases. The source of this sequence is an adult in good health. The CDR3 DNA reads TGTGCCAGCAGCCCAGGGGACAGTAGGCCTGGAAACACCATATATTTT. Translation gives CASSPGDSRPGNTIYF.